The source of this T cell receptor (beta chain) is a study of PD-1 blockade in classical Hodgkin lymphoma (dated by TCRdb to 2020 to 2022). The study in broad terms: To define a peripheral blood immune signature of response to PD-1 blockade in classical Hodgkin lymphoma, the study combined TCR beta sequencing with CyTOF.

This specimen's time point label, interpreted: newly diagnosed, previously untreated cHL patient sample. Using a Miltenyi CD4+ T cell isolation kit, CD4+ T cells were purified from thawed PBMCs through magnetic negative selection. PBMCs from patients with newly diagnosed, previously untreated classical Hodgkin lymphoma were sequenced as a comparison group for the relapsed/refractory trial patients. Peripheral blood was collected in 8 mL Vacutainer Cell Preparation Tubes, from which PBMCs were isolated by centrifugation and then cryopreserved. Purified CD4+ and CD8+ fractions were prepared only for cases with an additional available PBMC sample. Magnetically labelled cells were depleted on LS columns in a quadroMACS separator, and the flow-through was collected as the purified fraction. As for this clone: What this receptor recognizes is not known. The sample holds no much larger clone one base away, and base qualities are not on file.

The Qiagen DNeasy kit was used to extract genomic DNA from unsorted PBMCs and from the negatively selected CD4+ and CD8+ fractions. Using primers that anneal to V and J segments, immunoSEQ multiplex PCR amplified the TCR beta CDR3 regions. A synthetic immune receptor repertoire was used to minimize amplification bias, and any remaining bias was removed computationally after sequencing. The paper's data handling went like this. Repertoire diversity was quantified as the Shannon entropy index using custom Python scripts. Unsorted, CD4+ and CD8+ repertoires were analyzed separately, except for combined analyses in which CD4+ and CD8+ sequences were merged in silico. TCRdb limited this immuneACCESS table to in-frame rearrangements with V and J called. A share of clones is missing; checked studies link under half to unresolved V genes, and the rest is unexplained. V and J calls plus clone size are reproduced from that table; the DNA served to infer D and trimming. The sample includes over 25,000 clones, with roughly 90% observed a single time. About 0.32% of the sample goes to the ten largest clones.

V loses 2 bases, J loses 2 bases, and the germline ends lie 11 bases apart. The CDR3 starts with the cysteine, ends with the phenylalanine, and has 15 residues. Here the CDR3 DNA is all that survives: 45 bases in frame from base 1. Reading the germline V gene (reference sequence) gives CDR1 MNHNY and CDR2 SVGAGI. The investigation overall reported the following: Baseline TCR diversity was reported to be lower in newly diagnosed patients than in healthy donors, and even lower in relapsed/refractory patients. The study was restricted to a single clinical trial cohort, and the causes of repertoire differences, possibly disease activity or prior therapy, were left undefined.

The sample consisted of CD4+ T cells from blood. Rearrangement joined TRBV6-6 to TRBJ2-3, with no reliable assignment of the D segment. This receptor was obtained from a human donor with classical Hodgkin lymphoma. CDR3 region: CASSYDSPSTDTQYF. The DNA is TGTGCCAGCAGTTACGACTCCCCTTCCACAGATACGCAGTATTTT.